Below are 31 T cell receptor beta chains sequenced from a single sample in a study of molecular identifiers for immune sequencing clone quantification. TCRdb ran MiXCR on the PCR reads and lists one entry per CDR3 protein. The table has roughly 90,000 distinct CDR3 sequences, 19% seen once. The sample taken for sequencing was naive CD8+ T cells from blood, with Jurkat cell RNA spiked in. The subset is: FACS-sorted CD8+CD4-CCR7+CD45RA+ naive T cells. The receptors were sampled from a human donor in good health. Some libraries in this study had Jurkat cell RNA spiked in.

In its sample, this clonotype was seen many times. The chain joins TRBV6-2 or TRBV6-3 to TRBJ2-7; the D is unclear. Per the germline V gene, CDR1 is MNHEY and CDR2 is SVGEGT. Between the trimmed V and J ends, which lost 2 bases and 7 bases, there was a span of 15 bases. The CDR3 contains 14 residues. The CDR3 coding sequence is TGTGCCAGCAGTTACGTCCGACATGGTAGAGAGCAGTACTTC. Translated, it gives CASSYVRHGREQYF.

This clonotype was observed at least ten times. The chain has TRBV19 and TRBJ2-3; the D is unclear. Trimming shortened V by 0 bases and J by 1 base, and 8 bases separated the two germline ends. Germline V CDR1 and CDR2: LNHDA, SQIVND (reference sequence). CDR3 length: 15 amino acids. The CDR3 region is CASSIDSVGTDTQYF. The CDR3 DNA reads as TGTGCCAGTAGTATAGATTCCGTAGGCACAGATACGCAGTATTTT.

This sequence joins TRBV27 and TRBJ1-1; no reliable D call. Germline CDR1 and CDR2: MNHEY and SMNVEV (reference sequence). The CDR3 consists of 15 residues. Trimming cost V 5 bases and J 1 base, with 14 bases left between them. CDR3 nucleotide sequence: TGTGCCAGCAGTCCCCTGACCCACACGAACACTGAAGCTTTCTTT. This sequence encodes CASSPLTHTNTEAFF.

This clonotype turned up a few times. The chain has TRBV19 and TRBJ2-7; maybe TRBD1 (5 bases). There are 15 residues in the CDR3. V lost 5 bases and J 0 bases, leaving 14 bases between the germline ends. CDR1 LNHDA and CDR2 SQIVND come from the germline V gene (reference sequence). The CDR3 loop is CASSVLRGYSYEQYF. In DNA form, the CDR3 reads TGTGCCAGTAGTGTTTTAAGGGGCTACTCCTACGAGCAGTACTTC.

This clonotype has ten or more counts. This chain connects TRBV11-3 to TRBJ1-1; D unresolved. The CDR3 is 13 residues long. Trimming removed 1 base at V and 0 bases at J, with 3 bases between. Germline-derived CDR1 and CDR2 are SGHNT and YENEEA. This CDR3 reads CASSLAVNTEAFF. The CDR3, as DNA: TGTGCCAGCAGCTTAGCAGTGAACACTGAAGCTTTCTTT.

This clonotype was observed at least ten times. The rearrangement links TRBV14 to TRBJ2-2; TRBD2 agrees at 8 bases. The germline V gene encodes CDR1 SGHDN and CDR2 FVKESK. This CDR3 region has 18 residues. V lost 4 bases to trimming and J lost 2 bases; unmatched junction nucleotides: 12. For the CDR3, the DNA is TGTGCCAGCAGCCGAGGAAGACGACTAGCGCCCAACACCGGGGAGCTGTTTTTT. Translating gives CASSRGRRLAPNTGELFF.

As to this clonotype: A much larger clone differs by one base, so this may be a read error. The V call is TRBV7-2, the J call TRBJ2-7; unclear D gene. The ends were cut back, 1 base at V and 0 bases at J, with 7 bases in the middle. The CDR3 has 14 amino acids. Germline V gene lookup returns CDR1 SGHTA and CDR2 FQGNSA. CDR3 protein: CTSSLERISYEQYF. The CDR3 bases are TGTACCAGCAGCTTAGAACGGATCTCCTACGAGCAGTACTTC.

This clonotype was found many times. The chain has TRBV11-2 and TRBJ2-5; D remains unclear. Per the germline V gene, CDR1 is SGHAT and CDR2 is FQNNGV. Between the trimmed V and J ends, which lost 1 base and 2 bases, there was a span of 5 bases. CDR3 length: 13 amino acids. CDR3 protein: CASSLVQQETQYF. In nucleotides, the CDR3 is TGTGCCAGCAGCTTAGTACAGCAAGAGACCCAGTACTTC.

A word on this clonotype: A much larger clone differs by one base, so this may be a read error. The chain links TRBV6-2 or TRBV6-3 to TRBJ1-4; the D is unclear. This CDR3 contains 15 residues. Germline V gene data show CDR1 as MNHEY and CDR2 as SVGEGT. This chain's CDR3 is CAGSYYWGKLEKLFF. CDR3 in DNA: TGTGCCGGCAGCTACTATTGGGGAAAACTTGAAAAACTGTTTTTT.

There are many counts of this clonotype. V is TRBV4-3 and J is TRBJ2-3; 13 positions match TRBD2. V dropped 1 base and J dropped 5; count of bases not matched to a gene: 6. Germline CDR1 reads LGHNA; CDR2 reads YSLEER. This CDR3 region has 17 residues. The DNA for the CDR3 is TGCGCCAGCAGCCAAGCCCTACTAGCGGGGGGGCAAGATACGCAGTATTTT. Protein product: CASSQALLAGGQDTQYF.

The J gene is TRBJ1-5, the V gene TRBV5-1, with D perhaps TRBD1 (6 bases). In germline, CDR1 is SGHRS, CDR2 YFSETQ. The CDR3 has 15 amino acids. V shed 4 bases and J shed 0 bases, with 11 bases lying between them. CDR3 amino acids: CASSATGNSNQPQHF. DNA of the CDR3: TGCGCCAGCAGCGCGACAGGTAATAGCAATCAGCCCCAGCATTTT.

As regards this clonotype: A much larger clone sits a single nucleotide away, making a read error possible. The chain has TRBV20-1 and TRBJ2-7; D is uncertain. CDR1 is DFQATT, CDR2 SNEGSKA, per germline (reference sequence). CDR3 length equals 15 residues. V shed 0 bases and J shed 4 bases, with 16 bases lying between them. CDR3 region: CSARDLGQNAYEQYF. CDR3 nucleotide sequence: TGCAGTGCTAGAGATCTCGGGCAGAATGCATACGAGCAGTACTTC.

Turning to this clonotype: An end of the junction does not agree with germline; a read error may underlie this. The gene calls are TRBV15 and TRBJ2-7; no firm D call. This CDR3 is 14 amino acids long. The germline V gene has CDR1 LNHNV and CDR2 YYDKDF (reference sequence). The CDR3 region is CATGRDDLAYEQYF. CDR3 coding DNA: TGTGCCACCGGCAGAGATGACCTGGCCTACGAGCAGTACTTC.

CDR3 sequence: CASSSSGRAIDTQYF. The DNA of the CDR3 is TGTGCCAGCAGTTCTAGCGGGAGGGCCATAGATACGCAGTATTTT. This chain joins TRBV6-6 and TRBJ2-3; 12 positions match TRBD2. From germline, CDR1 is MNHNY and CDR2 SVGAGI (reference sequence). J was trimmed by 5 bases and V by 4 bases; bases with no gene match: 4. This CDR3 is built from 15 residues.

Many counts were recorded for this clonotype. V gene TRBV4-3 combines with J gene TRBJ2-7; 8 bases match TRBD1. The CDR3 length is 15 residues. The germline gives CDR1 LGHNA, CDR2 YSLEER. V trimming: 3 bases; J trimming: 2 bases; junction bases outside the gene matches: 6. As DNA, the CDR3 is TGCGCCAGCAGCCAGGACCAGACAGGGGCCTACGAGCAGTACTTC. Translated: CASSQDQTGAYEQYF.

V is TRBV7-6 and J is TRBJ2-7; maybe TRBD2 (5 bases). Germline lookup yields CDR1 SGHVS and CDR2 FNYEAQ. Trimming stripped 2 bases from V and 3 bases from J, with 11 bases between. The CDR3 loop spans 14 amino acids. The CDR3 DNA reads TGTGCCAGCAGCTTAACCCCGGGAAGCTACGAGCAGTACTTC. This codes for CASSLTPGSYEQYF.

The table lists this clonotype with many counts. V and J are TRBV6-2 or TRBV6-3 and TRBJ1-1, with D possibly matching TRBD1 (5 bases). V lost 7 bases, J lost 4 bases, and 13 bases lay in between. Germline V CDR1 and CDR2: MNHEY, SVGEGT. This CDR3 is built from 13 residues. The CDR3 is CASMEGFATEAFF. The CDR3 nucleotides are TGTGCCAGCATGGAGGGGTTTGCCACTGAAGCTTTCTTT.

With regard to this clonotype: Just one base apart from a much larger clone, this may be a read error. J is TRBJ2-5 and V is TRBV6-2 or TRBV6-3; maybe TRBD2 (5 bases). Germline V gene data show CDR1 as MNHEY and CDR2 as SVGEGT. The CDR3 extends over 16 amino acids. The CDR3 DNA sequence: TGTGCCGGCAGCGCCGGGAAGATCTTTCTAGAAGAGACCCAGTACTTC. Translating it yields CAGSAGKIFLEETQYF.

This clonotype showed up many times. The V and J genes are TRBV19 and TRBJ1-1; D perhaps matches TRBD1 (6 bases). Germline V lookup: CDR1 LNHDA, CDR2 SQIVND (reference sequence). The CDR3 extends over 15 amino acids. Trimming pared 5 bases from V and 1 base from J, leaving 14 bases between. The CDR3 region has the DNA TGTGCCAGTAGTGAGGCAGGGGCCCGGAACACTGAAGCTTTCTTT. Translating it yields CASSEAGARNTEAFF.

In regard to this clonotype: This may be a read error: a much more frequent sequence differs by one nucleotide. The chain has TRBV6-5 and TRBJ1-2; 7 nucleotides line up with TRBD1. Germline assignment: CDR1 MNHEY and CDR2 SVGAGI. The CDR3 spans 13 residues. The CDR3 is CASSSGQSYGCTF. As DNA, the CDR3 is TGTGCCAGCAGTTCGGGACAGAGCTATGGCTGCACCTTC.

This clonotype was seen ten or more times. The genes are TRBV19 and TRBJ1-1, with D unclear. Trimming stripped 3 bases from V and 3 bases from J, with 8 bases between. The CDR3 runs to 13 residues. Germline V CDR1 and CDR2: LNHDA, SQIVND (reference sequence). CDR3 region: CASSIGGDTEAFF. Written as DNA, the CDR3 is TGTGCCAGTAGTATCGGCGGGGACACTGAAGCTTTCTTT.

This clonotype was seen only a few times. Being one base from a much bigger clone, this may be a read error. V is TRBV7-6 and J is TRBJ1-4; tentative D call: TRBD1 (5 bases). The CDR3 has 14 amino acids. Germline V gene lookup returns CDR1 SGHVS and CDR2 FNYEAQ. The CDR3 is CASSPSEGNEKLLF. In DNA form, the CDR3 reads TGTGCCAGCAGCCCCTCGGAGGGGAATGAAAAACTGCTTTTT.

V usage is TRBV13 and J usage is TRBJ1-1, with TRBD1 matching 9 bases. J was trimmed by 7 bases and V by 5 bases; bases with no gene match: 5. The germline CDR1 and CDR2 sequences are PRHDT and FYEKMQ (reference sequence). The CDR3 consists of 13 residues. CDR3 residues: CASSETTGGEAFF. Written as DNA, the CDR3 is TGTGCCAGCAGCGAGACGACAGGGGGTGAAGCTTTCTTT.

At least ten counts were recorded for this clonotype. The chain has TRBV29-1 and TRBJ2-7, with unresolved D. The CDR3 has 14 residues. Germline V gene sequence: CDR1 SQVTM, CDR2 ANQGSEA. V lost 4 bases and J lost 1, with 14 bases in between. CDR3 loop: CSVVSATGSYEQYF. DNA for the CDR3: TGCAGCGTTGTGTCCGCAACCGGGTCCTACGAGCAGTACTTC.

For this clonotype: A much larger clonotype is one base distant, so this may be a read error. This chain links TRBV3-1 with TRBJ2-7, with D hard to call. This CDR3 is 14 amino acids long. Germline-derived CDR1 and CDR2 are LGHDT and YNNKEL (reference sequence). Trimming cost V 1 base and J 6 bases, with 13 bases left between them. The CDR3 nucleotides are TGTGCCAGCAGCCAAGTACTAACCCCCCGCGAGCAGTACTTC. Amino acids: CASSQVLTPREQYF.

This clonotype was detected many times. J is TRBJ2-1 and V is TRBV18, with TRBD2 identical over 16 bases. CDR1 and CDR2 (germline): KGHSH, LQKENI. The CDR3 totals 18 residues. The V and J ends lost 3 bases and 4 bases, in that order; junction bases with no gene match: 6. The CDR3 is CASSPGLAGGPSYNEQFF. The CDR3 DNA is TGTGCCAGCTCACCGGGACTAGCGGGAGGGCCAAGTTACAATGAGCAGTTCTTC.

This clonotype was counted ten times or more. J is TRBJ2-5 and V is TRBV5-5, with unresolved D. The germline CDR1 and CDR2 sequences are SGHKS and YYEKEE (reference sequence). Trimming took off 4 bases at V and 0 bases at J, with 4 bases between the two ends. The CDR3 sequence is 12 residues long. This CDR3 is CASSTYQETQYF. The CDR3 DNA reads as TGTGCCAGCAGCACCTACCAAGAGACCCAGTACTTC.

This clonotype was recorded many times. The chain combines TRBV7-2 with TRBJ2-7; D is unclear. Germline V gives CDR1 SGHTA, CDR2 FQGNSA. CDR3 length equals 12 residues. Trimming removed 4 bases at V and 2 bases at J, with 6 bases between. The CDR3 DNA reads as TGTGCCAGCAGCTCCCGAACCTACGAGCAGTACTTC. It codes for CASSSRTYEQYF.

A note on this clonotype: The junction does not match germline at one end; this may be a read error. This sequence joins TRBV7-6 and TRBJ2-7; 7 nucleotides match TRBD1. This CDR3 is 14 amino acids long. Germline values: CDR1 SGHVS, CDR2 FNYEAQ. Written as DNA, the CDR3 is TGTGCCAGCGGCTTAGGCCCAGGGGGCTACGAGCAGTACTTC. This sequence encodes CASGLGPGGYEQYF.

This clonotype was picked up many times. This chain joins TRBV11-2 and TRBJ2-1, with 10 bases lining up with TRBD2. CDR1 is SGHAT and CDR2 is FQNNGV in the germline V gene. The CDR3 covers 15 residues. V was clipped by 5 bases and J by 4 bases; unmatched bases: 5. CDR3 sequence (DNA): TGTGCCAGCAGCCCATCGACTAGCGGGTACAATGAGCAGTTCTTC. The encoded protein is CASSPSTSGYNEQFF.

The chain carries TRBV12-3 or TRBV12-4 and TRBJ2-3, with 11 nucleotides matching TRBD1. CDR3 length equals 15 residues. The trim removed 6 bases at V and 2 bases at J, leaving 4 bases unmatched. The CDR3 sequence is CASSQDRGPTDTQYF. CDR3 in DNA: TGTGCCAGCAGCCAGGACAGGGGGCCCACAGATACGCAGTATTTT.